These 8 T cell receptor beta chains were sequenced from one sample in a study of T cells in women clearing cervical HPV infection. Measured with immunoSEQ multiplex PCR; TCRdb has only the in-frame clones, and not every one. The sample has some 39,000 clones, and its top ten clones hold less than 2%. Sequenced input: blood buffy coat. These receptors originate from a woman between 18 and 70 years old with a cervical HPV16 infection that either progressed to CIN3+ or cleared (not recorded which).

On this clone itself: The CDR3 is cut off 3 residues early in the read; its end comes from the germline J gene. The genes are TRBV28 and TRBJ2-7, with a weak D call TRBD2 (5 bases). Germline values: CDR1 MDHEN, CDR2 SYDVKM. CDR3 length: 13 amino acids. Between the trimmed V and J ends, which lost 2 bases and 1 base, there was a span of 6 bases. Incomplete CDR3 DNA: TGTGCCAGCAGTTTAAGAGGGTCCTACGAG. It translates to CASSLRGSYE. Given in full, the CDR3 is CASSLRGSYEQYF.

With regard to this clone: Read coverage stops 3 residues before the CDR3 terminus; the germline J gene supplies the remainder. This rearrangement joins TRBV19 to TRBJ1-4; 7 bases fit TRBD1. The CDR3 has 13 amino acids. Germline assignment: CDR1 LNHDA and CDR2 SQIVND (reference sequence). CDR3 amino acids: CASPGDSNSPLFF. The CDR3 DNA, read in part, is TGTGCCAGCCCCGGGGACAGTAATTCACCA.

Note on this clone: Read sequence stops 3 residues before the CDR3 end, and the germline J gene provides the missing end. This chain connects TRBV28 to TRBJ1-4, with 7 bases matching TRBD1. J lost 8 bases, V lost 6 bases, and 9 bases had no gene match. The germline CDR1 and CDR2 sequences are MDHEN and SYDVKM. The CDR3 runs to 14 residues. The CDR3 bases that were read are TGTGCCAGCAGGCCAGGGGGACGCGGGGAAAAA. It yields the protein CASRPGGRGEK. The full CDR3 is CASRPGGRGEKLFF.

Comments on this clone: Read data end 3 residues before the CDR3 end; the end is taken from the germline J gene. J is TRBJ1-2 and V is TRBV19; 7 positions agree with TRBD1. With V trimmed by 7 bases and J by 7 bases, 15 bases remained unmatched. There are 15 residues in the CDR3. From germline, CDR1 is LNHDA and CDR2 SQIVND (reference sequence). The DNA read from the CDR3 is TGTGCCAGTAAAGACCTCACAGGGGCAAGTGTTGGC. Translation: CASKDLTGASVG. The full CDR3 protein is CASKDLTGASVGYTF.

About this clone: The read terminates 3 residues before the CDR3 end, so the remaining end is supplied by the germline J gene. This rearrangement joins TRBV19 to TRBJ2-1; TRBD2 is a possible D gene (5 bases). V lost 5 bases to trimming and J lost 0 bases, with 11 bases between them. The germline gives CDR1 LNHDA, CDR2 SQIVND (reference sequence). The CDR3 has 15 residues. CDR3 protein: CASSRTGNSYNEQFF. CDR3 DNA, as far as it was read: TGTGCCAGTAGTCGGACGGGGAACTCCTACAATGAG. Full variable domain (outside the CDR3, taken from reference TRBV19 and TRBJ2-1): DGGITQSPKYLFRKEGQNVTLSCEQNLNHDAMYWYRQDPGQGLRLIYYSQIVNDFQKGDIAEGYSVSREKKESFPLTVTSAQKNPTAFYLCASSRTGNSYNEQFFGPGTRLTVL.

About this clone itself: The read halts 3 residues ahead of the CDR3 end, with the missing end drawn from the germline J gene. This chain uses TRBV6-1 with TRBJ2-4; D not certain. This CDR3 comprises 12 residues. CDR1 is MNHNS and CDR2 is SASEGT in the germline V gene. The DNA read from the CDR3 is TGTGCCAGCAGTGAACAACTCTATGGT. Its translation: CASSEQLYG. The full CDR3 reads CASSEQLYGQYF.

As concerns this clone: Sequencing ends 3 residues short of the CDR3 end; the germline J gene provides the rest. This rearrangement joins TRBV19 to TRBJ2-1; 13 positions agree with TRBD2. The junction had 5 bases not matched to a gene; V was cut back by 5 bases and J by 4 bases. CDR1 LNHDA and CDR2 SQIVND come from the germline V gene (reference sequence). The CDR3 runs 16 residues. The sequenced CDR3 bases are TGTGCCAGTAGTCCAAGACTAGCGGGGGGATACAATGAG. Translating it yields CASSPRLAGGYNE. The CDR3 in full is CASSPRLAGGYNEQFF. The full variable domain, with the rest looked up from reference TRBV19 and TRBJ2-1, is DGGITQSPKYLFRKEGQNVTLSCEQNLNHDAMYWYRQDPGQGLRLIYYSQIVNDFQKGDIAEGYSVSREKKESFPLTVTSAQKNPTAFYLCASSPRLAGGYNEQFFGPGTRLTVL.

The CDR3 is CASSSTRGLDSPLHF. The CDR3 bases that were read are TGTGCCAGCAGCTCCACCAGGGGGCTGGATTCACCC. The rearrangement uses TRBV7-9 and TRBJ1-6, with 8 bases that match TRBD1. The CDR3 end falls 3 residues outside the read, so it is completed with the germline J gene. V was pared by 4 bases and J by 8 bases, with 7 bases of the junction left unmatched. This CDR3 is 15 amino acids long. Germline V lookup: CDR1 SEHNR, CDR2 FQNEAQ (reference sequence). Looking up the rest from reference TRBV7-9 and TRBJ1-6 gives the full variable domain: DTGVSQNPRHKITKRGQNVTFRCDPISEHNRLYWYRQTLGQGPEFLTYFQNEAQLEKSRLLSDRFSAERPKGSFSTLEIQRTEQGDSAMYLCASSSTRGLDSPLHFGNGTRLTVT.